This is a list of T cell receptor beta chains from one sample in a study of blood T cell repertoires in COVID-19. The assay was immunoSEQ multiplex PCR, and TCRdb's table has in-frame clones only and misses some. The repertoire has under 250,000 clones, 86% of them found once; the top ten carry approximately 5.5%. Specimen: peripheral blood. Receptors originate from an elderly woman with COVID-19, enrolled during active disease. CDR3s include the opening cysteine and the closing phenylalanine or tryptophan. The D gene is left open where the match is weak. A row's size may be missing; if present it is once, few, many or a size class.

>-|TRBJ2-3|TRBV28|-
CASGRRTDTQYF
TGTGCCTCAGGGCGACGCACAGATACGCAGTATTTT
>TRBD1|TRBJ2-3|TRBV7-9|-
CASSSGQGNADTQYF
TGTGCCAGCAGCTCAGGACAGGGGAACGCAGATACGCAGTATTTT
>-|TRBJ1-1|TRBV10-3|-
CAISESTGGDTEAFF
TGTGCCATCAGTGAGTCAACGGGAGGAGACACTGAAGCTTTCTTT
>-|TRBJ1-2|TRBV28|-
CASSFRGGRGGYTF
TGTGCCAGCAGTTTTAGGGGGGGGCGTGGTGGCTACACCTTC
>-|TRBJ2-4|TRBV11-2|once
CASSLVRQGGAKNIQYF
TGTGCCAGCAGCTTAGTTCGGCAGGGGGGTGCCAAAAACATTCAGTACTTC
>TRBD1|TRBJ1-1|TRBV10-3|-
CAITGQGGTEAFF
TGTGCCATCACCGGACAGGGAGGGACTGAAGCTTTCTTT
>-|TRBJ2-1|TRBV7-3|-
CASSPKGRSGNEQFF
TGTGCCAGCAGCCCTAAAGGGAGGAGTGGCAATGAGCAGTTCTTC
>TRBD1|TRBJ1-1|TRBV6-5|-
CASSRMTGEAFF
TGTGCCAGCAGTCGGATGACAGGGGAAGCTTTCTTT
>-|TRBJ1-5|TRBV11-2|-
CASSLVAGPQHF
TGTGCCAGCAGCTTAGTGGCAGGGCCCCAGCATTTT
>TRBD1|TRBJ1-1|TRBV7-2|-
CASSFGQGSTEAFF
TGTGCCAGCAGCTTTGGACAGGGGAGCACTGAAGCTTTCTTT
>TRBD1|TRBJ1-4|TRBV3-1/TRBV3-2|-
CASTRGLGTGGEKLFF
TGTGCCAGCACCCGCGGGCTAGGGACAGGGGGTGAAAAACTGTTTTTT
>-|TRBJ2-1|TRBV3-1/TRBV3-2|-
CASSQCGGVTYNEQFF
TGTGCCAGCAGCCAATGTGGGGGCGTCACCTACAATGAGCAGTTCTTC
>TRBD2|TRBJ2-1|TRBV5-1|-
CASSLDGGGSYNEQFF
TGCGCCAGCAGCTTGGATGGCGGGGGTTCCTACAATGAGCAGTTCTTC
>-|TRBJ1-2|TRBV29-1|-
CSVEAANYGYTF
TGCAGCGTTGAGGCCGCTAACTATGGCTACACCTTC
>TRBD1|TRBJ1-4|TRBV5-1|-
CASSFGQANEKLFF
TGCGCCAGCAGCTTTGGACAGGCGAATGAAAAACTGTTTTTT
>TRBD2|TRBJ2-7|TRBV4-3|-
CASSQEASASGLSYEQYF
TGCGCCAGCAGCCAAGAAGCATCGGCTAGCGGCCTCTCCTACGAGCAGTACTTC
>TRBD2|TRBJ2-5|TRBV7-6|-
CASSPNGSGAAKTQYF
TGTGCCAGCAGCCCGAATGGAAGCGGGGCGGCGAAGACCCAGTACTTC